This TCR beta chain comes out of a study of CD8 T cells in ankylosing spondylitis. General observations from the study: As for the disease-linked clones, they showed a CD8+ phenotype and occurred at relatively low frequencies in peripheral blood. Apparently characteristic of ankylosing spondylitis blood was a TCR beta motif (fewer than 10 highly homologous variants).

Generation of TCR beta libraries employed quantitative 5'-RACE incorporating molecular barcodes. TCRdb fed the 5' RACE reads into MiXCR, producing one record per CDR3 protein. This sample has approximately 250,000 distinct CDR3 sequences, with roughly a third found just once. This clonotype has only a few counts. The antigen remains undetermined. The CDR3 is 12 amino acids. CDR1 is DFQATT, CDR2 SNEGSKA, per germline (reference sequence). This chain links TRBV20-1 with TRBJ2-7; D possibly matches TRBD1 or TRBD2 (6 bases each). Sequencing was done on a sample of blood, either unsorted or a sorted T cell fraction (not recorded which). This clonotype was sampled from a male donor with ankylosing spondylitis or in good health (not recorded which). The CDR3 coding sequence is TGCAGCGCCGGGCCCGGGGGCGACGAGCAGTACTTC. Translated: CSAGPGGDEQYF.